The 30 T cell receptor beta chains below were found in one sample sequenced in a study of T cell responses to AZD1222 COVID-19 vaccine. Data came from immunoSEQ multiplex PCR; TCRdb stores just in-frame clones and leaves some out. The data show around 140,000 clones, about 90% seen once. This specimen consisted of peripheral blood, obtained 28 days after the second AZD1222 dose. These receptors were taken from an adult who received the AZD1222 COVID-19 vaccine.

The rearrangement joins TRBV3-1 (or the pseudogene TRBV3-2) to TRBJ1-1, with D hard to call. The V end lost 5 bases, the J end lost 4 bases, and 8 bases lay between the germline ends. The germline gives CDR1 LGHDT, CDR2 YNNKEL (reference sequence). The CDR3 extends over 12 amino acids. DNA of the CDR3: TGTGCCAGCAGCTCCCGGGGCACTGAAGCTTTCTTT. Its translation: CASSSRGTEAFF.

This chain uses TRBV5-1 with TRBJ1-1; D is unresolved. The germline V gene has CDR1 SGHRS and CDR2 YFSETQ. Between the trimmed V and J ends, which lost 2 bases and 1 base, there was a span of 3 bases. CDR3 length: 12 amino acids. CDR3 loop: CASSLANTEAFF. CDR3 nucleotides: TGCGCCAGCAGCTTAGCGAACACTGAAGCTTTCTTT.

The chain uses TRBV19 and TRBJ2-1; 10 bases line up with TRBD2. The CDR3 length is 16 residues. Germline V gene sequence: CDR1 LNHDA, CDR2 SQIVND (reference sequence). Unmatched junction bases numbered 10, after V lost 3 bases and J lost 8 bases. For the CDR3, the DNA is TGTGCCAGTAGTATTATCCTAGCGGGGGCCCGCCATGAGCAGTTCTTC. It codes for CASSIILAGARHEQFF. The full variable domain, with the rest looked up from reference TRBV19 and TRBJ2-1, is DGGITQSPKYLFRKEGQNVTLSCEQNLNHDAMYWYRQDPGQGLRLIYYSQIVNDFQKGDIAEGYSVSREKKESFPLTVTSAQKNPTAFYLCASSIILAGARHEQFFGPGTRLTVL.

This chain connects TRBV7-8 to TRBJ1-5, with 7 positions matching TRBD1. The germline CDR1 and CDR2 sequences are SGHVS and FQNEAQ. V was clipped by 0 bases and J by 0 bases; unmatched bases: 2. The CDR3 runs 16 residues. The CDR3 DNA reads TGTGCCAGCAGCTTAGCGACAGGGTATAGCAATCAGCCCCAGCATTTT. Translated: CASSLATGYSNQPQHF.

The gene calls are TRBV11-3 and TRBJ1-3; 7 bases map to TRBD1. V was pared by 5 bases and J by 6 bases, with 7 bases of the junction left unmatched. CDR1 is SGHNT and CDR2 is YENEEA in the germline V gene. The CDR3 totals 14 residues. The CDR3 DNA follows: TGTGCCAGCAGCGTGGGACAGCAAAAAAACACCATATATTTT. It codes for CASSVGQQKNTIYF.

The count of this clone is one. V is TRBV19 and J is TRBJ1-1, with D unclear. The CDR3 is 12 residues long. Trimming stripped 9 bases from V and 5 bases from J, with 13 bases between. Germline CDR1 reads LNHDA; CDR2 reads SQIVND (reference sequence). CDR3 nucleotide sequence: TGTGCCAGCAAAGAGACTGGGACTGAAGCTTTCTTT. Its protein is CASKETGTEAFF.

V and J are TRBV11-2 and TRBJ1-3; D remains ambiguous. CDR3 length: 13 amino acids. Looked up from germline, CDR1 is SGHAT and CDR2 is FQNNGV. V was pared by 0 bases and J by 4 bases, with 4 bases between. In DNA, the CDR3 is TGTGCCAGCAGCTTAGAAGGCGGAAACACCATATATTTT. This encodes CASSLEGGNTIYF. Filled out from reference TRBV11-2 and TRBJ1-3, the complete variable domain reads EAGVAQSPRYKIIEKRQSVAFWCNPISGHATLYWYQQILGQGPKLLIQFQNNGVVDDSQLPKDRFSAERLKGVDSTLKIQPAKLEDSAVYLCASSLEGGNTIYFGEGSWLTVV.

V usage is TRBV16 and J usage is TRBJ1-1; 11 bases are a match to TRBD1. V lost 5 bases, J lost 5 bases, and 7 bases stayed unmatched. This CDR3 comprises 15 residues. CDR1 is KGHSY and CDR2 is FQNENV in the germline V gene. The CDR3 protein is CASSSVGTGGTEAFF. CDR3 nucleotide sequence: TGTGCCAGCAGCTCCGTTGGGACAGGGGGAACTGAAGCTTTCTTT.

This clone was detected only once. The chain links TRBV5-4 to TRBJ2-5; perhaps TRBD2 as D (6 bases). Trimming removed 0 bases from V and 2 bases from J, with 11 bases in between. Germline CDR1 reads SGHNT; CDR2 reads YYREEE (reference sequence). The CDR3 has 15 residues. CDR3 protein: CASSLAPGEQETQYF. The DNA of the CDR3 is TGTGCCAGCAGCTTGGCCCCGGGAGAACAAGAGACCCAGTACTTC.

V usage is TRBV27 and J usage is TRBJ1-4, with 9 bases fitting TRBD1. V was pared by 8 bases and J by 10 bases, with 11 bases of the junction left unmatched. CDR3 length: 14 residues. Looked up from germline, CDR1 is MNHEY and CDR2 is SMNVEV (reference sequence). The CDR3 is CASELGQGFGKLFF. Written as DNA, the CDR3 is TGTGCCAGCGAACTGGGACAGGGATTCGGAAAACTGTTTTTT.

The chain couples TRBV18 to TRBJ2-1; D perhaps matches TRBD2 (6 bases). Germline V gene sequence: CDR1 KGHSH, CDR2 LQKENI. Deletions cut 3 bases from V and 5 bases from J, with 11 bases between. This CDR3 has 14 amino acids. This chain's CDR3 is CASSPPGGDNEQFF. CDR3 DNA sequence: TGTGCCAGCTCACCGCCCGGAGGGGACAATGAGCAGTTCTTC.

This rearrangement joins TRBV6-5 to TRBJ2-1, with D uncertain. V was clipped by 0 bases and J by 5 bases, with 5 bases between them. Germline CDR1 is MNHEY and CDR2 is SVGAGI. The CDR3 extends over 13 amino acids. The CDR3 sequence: CASSYSRHNEQFF. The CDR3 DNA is TGTGCCAGCAGTTACTCGAGGCACAATGAGCAGTTCTTC.

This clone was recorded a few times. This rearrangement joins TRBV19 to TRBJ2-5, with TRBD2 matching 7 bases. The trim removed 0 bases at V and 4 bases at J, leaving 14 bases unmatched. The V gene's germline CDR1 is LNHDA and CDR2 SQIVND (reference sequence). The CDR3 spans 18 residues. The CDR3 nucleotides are TGTGCCAGTAGTATAGATCAAGTAGGGAGGGCAGGTAGAGAGACCCAGTACTTC. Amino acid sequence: CASSIDQVGRAGRETQYF.

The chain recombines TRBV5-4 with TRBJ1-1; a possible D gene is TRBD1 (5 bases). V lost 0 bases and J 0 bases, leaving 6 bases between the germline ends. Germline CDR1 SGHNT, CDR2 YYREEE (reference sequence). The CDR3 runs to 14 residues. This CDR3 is CASSLEGLNTEAFF. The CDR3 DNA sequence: TGTGCCAGCAGCTTGGAGGGGCTGAACACTGAAGCTTTCTTT. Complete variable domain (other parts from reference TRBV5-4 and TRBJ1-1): ETGVTQSPTHLIKTRGQQVTLRCSSQSGHNTVSWYQQALGQGPQFIFQYYREEENGRGNFPPRFSGLQFPNYSSELNVNALELDDSALYLCASSLEGLNTEAFFGQGTRLTVV.

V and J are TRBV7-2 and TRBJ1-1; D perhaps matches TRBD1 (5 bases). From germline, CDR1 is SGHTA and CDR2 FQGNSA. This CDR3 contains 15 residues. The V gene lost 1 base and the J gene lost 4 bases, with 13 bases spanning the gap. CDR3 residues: CASSLEARVSTEAFF. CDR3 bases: TGTGCCAGCAGCTTAGAAGCCAGGGTGAGCACTGAAGCTTTCTTT.

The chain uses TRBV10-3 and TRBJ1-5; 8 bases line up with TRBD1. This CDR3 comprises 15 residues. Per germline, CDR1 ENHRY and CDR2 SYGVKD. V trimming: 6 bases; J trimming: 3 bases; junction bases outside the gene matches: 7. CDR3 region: CAISPGTGLNQPQHF. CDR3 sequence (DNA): TGTGCCATCAGCCCCGGGACAGGCCTCAATCAGCCCCAGCATTTT.

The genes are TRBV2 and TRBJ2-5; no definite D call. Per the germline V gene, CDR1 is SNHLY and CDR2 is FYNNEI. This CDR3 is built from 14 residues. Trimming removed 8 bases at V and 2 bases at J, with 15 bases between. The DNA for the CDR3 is TGTGCCAGCTTCGGAAGGCCGGAACAAGAGACCCAGTACTTC. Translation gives CASFGRPEQETQYF. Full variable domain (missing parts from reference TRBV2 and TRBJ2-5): EPEVTQTPSHQVTQMGQEVILRCVPISNHLYFYWYRQILGQKVEFLVSFYNNEISEKSEIFDDQFSVERPDGSNFTLKIRSTKLEDSAMYFCASFGRPEQETQYFGPGTRLLVL.

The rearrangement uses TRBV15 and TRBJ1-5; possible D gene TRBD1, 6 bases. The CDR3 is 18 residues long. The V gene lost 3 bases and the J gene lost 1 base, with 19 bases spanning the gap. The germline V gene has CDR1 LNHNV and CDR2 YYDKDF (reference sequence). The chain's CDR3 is CATSSDPGHKGSNQPQHF. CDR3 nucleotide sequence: TGTGCCACCAGCAGTGATCCGGGACACAAAGGGAGCAATCAGCCCCAGCATTTT.

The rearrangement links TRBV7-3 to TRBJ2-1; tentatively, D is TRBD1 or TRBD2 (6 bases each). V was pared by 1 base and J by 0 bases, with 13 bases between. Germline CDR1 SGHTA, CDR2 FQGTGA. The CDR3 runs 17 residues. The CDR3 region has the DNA TGTGCCAGCAGCTTAAATCCGGGGGCTAGCTCCTACAATGAGCAGTTCTTC. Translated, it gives CASSLNPGASSYNEQFF.

Here the CDR3 reads CATSDPYSGTSGRYNEQFF. The CDR3 nucleotides read TGTGCCACCAGTGATCCCTACTCCGGGACTAGCGGGAGGTACAATGAGCAGTTCTTC. V is TRBV24-1 and J is TRBJ2-1, with 15 positions matching TRBD2. J was trimmed by 4 bases and V by 3 bases; bases with no gene match: 9. Germline lookup yields CDR1 KGHDR and CDR2 SFDVKD. The CDR3 length is 19 residues.

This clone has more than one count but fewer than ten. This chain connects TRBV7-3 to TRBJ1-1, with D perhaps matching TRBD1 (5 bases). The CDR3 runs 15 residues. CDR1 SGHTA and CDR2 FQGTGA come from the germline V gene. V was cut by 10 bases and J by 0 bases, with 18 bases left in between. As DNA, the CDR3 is TGTGCCACTTCGGGGACGTTTGTCATGAACACTGAAGCTTTCTTT. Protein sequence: CATSGTFVMNTEAFF. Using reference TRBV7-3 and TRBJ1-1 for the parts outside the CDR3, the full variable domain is GAGVSQTPSNKVTEKGKYVELRCDPISGHTALYWYRQSLGQGPEFLIYFQGTGAADDSGLPNDRFFAVRPEGSVSTLKIQRTERGDSAVYLCATSGTFVMNTEAFFGQGTRLTVV.

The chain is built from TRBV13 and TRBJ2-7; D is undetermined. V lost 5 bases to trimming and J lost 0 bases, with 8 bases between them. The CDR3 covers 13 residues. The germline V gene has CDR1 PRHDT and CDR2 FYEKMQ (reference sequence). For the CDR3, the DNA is TGTGCCAGCAGCCCAAAGTACTCCTACGAGCAGTACTTC. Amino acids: CASSPKYSYEQYF.

For the CDR3, the DNA is TGTGCCAGTAGCACTGGCGGGGGAGTCGTTGGCTACACCTTC. Protein sequence: CASSTGGGVVGYTF. The chain recombines TRBV19 with TRBJ1-2; possible D gene TRBD1, 5 bases. This CDR3 contains 14 residues. Looked up from germline, CDR1 is LNHDA and CDR2 is SQIVND (reference sequence). Trimming removed 6 bases from V and 7 bases from J, with 18 bases in between. The whole variable domain, remainder taken from reference TRBV19 and TRBJ1-2, is DGGITQSPKYLFRKEGQNVTLSCEQNLNHDAMYWYRQDPGQGLRLIYYSQIVNDFQKGDIAEGYSVSREKKESFPLTVTSAQKNPTAFYLCASSTGGGVVGYTFGSGTRLTVV.

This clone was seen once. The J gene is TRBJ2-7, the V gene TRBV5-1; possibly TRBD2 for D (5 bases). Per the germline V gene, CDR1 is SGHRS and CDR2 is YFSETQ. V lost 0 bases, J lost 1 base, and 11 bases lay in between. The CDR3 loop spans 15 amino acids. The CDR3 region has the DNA TGCGCCAGCAGCTTGGAAGAGGACTTTTCCTACGAGCAGTACTTC. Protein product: CASSLEEDFSYEQYF.

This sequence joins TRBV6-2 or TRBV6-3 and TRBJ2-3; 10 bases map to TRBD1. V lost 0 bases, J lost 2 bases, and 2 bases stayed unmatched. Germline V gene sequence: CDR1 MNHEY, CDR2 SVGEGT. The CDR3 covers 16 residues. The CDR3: CASSYSGTGATDTQYF. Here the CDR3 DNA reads TGTGCCAGCAGTTACTCAGGGACAGGGGCCACAGATACGCAGTATTTT.

The CDR3 protein is CAIREESNQPQHF. The DNA of the CDR3 is TGTGCCATCAGGGAAGAATCCAATCAGCCCCAGCATTTT. V gene TRBV10-3 combines with J gene TRBJ1-5, with unresolved D. Trimming shortened V by 6 bases and J by 3 bases, and 9 bases separated the two germline ends. Looked up from germline, CDR1 is ENHRY and CDR2 is SYGVKD. The CDR3 runs 13 residues.

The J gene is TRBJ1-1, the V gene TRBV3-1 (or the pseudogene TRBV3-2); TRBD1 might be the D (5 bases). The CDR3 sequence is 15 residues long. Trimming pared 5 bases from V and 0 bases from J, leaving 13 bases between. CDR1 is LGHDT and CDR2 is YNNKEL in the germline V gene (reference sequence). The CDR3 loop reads CASSSSRVMNTEAFF. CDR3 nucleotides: TGTGCCAGCAGCTCCTCCAGGGTGATGAACACTGAAGCTTTCTTT.

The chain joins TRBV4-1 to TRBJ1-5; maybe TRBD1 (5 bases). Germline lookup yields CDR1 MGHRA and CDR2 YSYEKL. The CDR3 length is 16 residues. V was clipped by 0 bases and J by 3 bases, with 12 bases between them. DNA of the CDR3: TGCGCCAGCAGCCAAGATCTGGGGGGTAACAATCAGCCCCAGCATTTT. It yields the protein CASSQDLGGNNQPQHF.

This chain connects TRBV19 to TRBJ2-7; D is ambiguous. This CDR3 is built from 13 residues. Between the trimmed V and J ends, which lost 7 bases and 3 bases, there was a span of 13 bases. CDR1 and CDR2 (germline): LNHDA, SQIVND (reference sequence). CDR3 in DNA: TGTGCCAGTAAGGCCGTTAGTCTCTACGAGCAGTACGTC. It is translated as CASKAVSLYEQYV.

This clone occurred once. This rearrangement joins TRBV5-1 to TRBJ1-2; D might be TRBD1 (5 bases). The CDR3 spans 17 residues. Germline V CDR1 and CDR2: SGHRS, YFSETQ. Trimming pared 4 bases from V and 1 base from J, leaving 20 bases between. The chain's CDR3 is CASSVGFRAAINYGYTF. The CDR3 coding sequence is TGCGCCAGCAGCGTGGGTTTCAGGGCGGCTATTAACTATGGCTACACCTTC. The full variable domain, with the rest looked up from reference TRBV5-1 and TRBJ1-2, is KAGVTQTPRYLIKTRGQQVTLSCSPISGHRSVSWYQQTPGQGLQFLFEYFSETQRNKGNFPGRFSGRQFSNSRSEMNVSTLELGDSALYLCASSVGFRAAINYGYTFGSGTRLTVV.